This T cell receptor beta chain was sequenced in a study of blood T cell repertoires in COVID-19. On this clone: One end of the junction fails to match germline, which may point to a read error.

Here immunoSEQ multiplex PCR was the method, and the copy in TCRdb shows in-frame clones only, minus some. The sample contains more than 150,000 clones, about four fifths of which appear only once. The CDR3 contains 15 residues. The germline CDR1 and CDR2 sequences are SNHLY and FYNNEI. Sequencing was performed on peripheral blood. The chain employs TRBV2 and TRBJ1-4, with D tentatively TRBD1 (5 bases). This TCR derives from a woman at least 80 years old with COVID-19, enrolled during active disease. CDR3 sequence (DNA): TGTGCCAGCAGTGAAGTCGTGACAGCCACTCCTCGGACGGTTTTT. Its protein product is CASSEVVTATPRTVF.